This TCR beta chain was sequenced in a study of cytomegalovirus exposure and HLA in healthy donors. A multiplex PCR was run with 60 Vbeta primers and 13 Jbeta primers. Produced via immunoSEQ multiplex PCR; TCRdb's table is partial and in-frame only. This sample carries some 190,000 clones, more than 60% of them seen once, and the ten largest clones take over 1.1%. The CDR3 is 15 residues long. CDR1 is LNHDA and CDR2 is SQIVND in the germline V gene (reference sequence). After removal of 1 base from V and 3 bases from J, the junction contained 4 bases not matched to a gene. The chain links TRBV19 to TRBJ2-7, with 9 positions matching TRBD2. The sequence was obtained from a man aged 18 to 29 in good health and CMV-seronegative. Source material: PBMCs. DNA of the CDR3: TGTGCCAGTAGTATAGTTGCGGGAGGGCTCTACGAGCAGTACTTC. It specifies CASSIVAGGLYEQYF.